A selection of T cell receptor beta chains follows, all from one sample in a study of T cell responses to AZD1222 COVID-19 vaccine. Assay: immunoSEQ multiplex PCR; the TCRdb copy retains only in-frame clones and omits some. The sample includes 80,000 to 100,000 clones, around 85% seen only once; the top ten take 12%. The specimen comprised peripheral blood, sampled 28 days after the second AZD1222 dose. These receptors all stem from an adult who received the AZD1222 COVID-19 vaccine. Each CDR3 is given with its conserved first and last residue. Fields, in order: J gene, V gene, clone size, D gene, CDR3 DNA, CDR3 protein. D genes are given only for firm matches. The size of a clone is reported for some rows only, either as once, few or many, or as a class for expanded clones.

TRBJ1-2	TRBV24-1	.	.	TGTGCCACCAGCTCCGGTACGGGCGGCTACACCTTC	CATSSGTGGYTF
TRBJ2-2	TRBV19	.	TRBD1	TGTGCCATCTCCAGGGGGTTCGTGGACACCGGGGAGCTGTTTTTT	CAISRGFVDTGELFF
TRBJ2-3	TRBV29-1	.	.	TGCAGCGTGCAGGGTGGGGGGTTCACAGATACGCAGTATTTT	CSVQGGGFTDTQYF
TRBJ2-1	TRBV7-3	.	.	TGTGCCAGCAGCTTATATAGAGGTTCGAGGAATGAGCAGTTCTTC	CASSLYRGSRNEQFF
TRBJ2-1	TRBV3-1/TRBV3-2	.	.	TGTGCCAGCAGCCAAAATCACTCGACAGACCGGAATGAGCAGTTCTTC	CASSQNHSTDRNEQFF
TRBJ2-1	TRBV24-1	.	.	TGTGCCACTTCTCAGGATCACGGCAATGAGCAGTTCTTC	CATSQDHGNEQFF
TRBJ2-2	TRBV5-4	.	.	TGTGCCAGCAGCCCTTTTGGACCCACCGGGGAGCTGTTTTTT	CASSPFGPTGELFF
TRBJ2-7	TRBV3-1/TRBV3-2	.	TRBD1	TGTGCCAGCAGCCAAGATAGGGACAGAACCTACGAGCAGTACTTC	CASSQDRDRTYEQYF
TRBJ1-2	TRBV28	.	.	TGTGCCAGCAGCCGGACAGCGACGGGCTATGGCTACACCTTC	CASSRTATGYGYTF
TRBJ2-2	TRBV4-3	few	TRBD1	TGCGCCAGCAGCCCTGAGCCACAGGGGGCCTCGTACACCGGGGAGCTGTTTTTT	CASSPEPQGASYTGELFF
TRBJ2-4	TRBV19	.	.	TGTGCCAGTAATGGTGGGTCAGGACTTCAGTACTTC	CASNGGSGLQYF
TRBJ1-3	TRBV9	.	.	TGTGCCAGCAGCGTAGGGGGAGGAGACACCATATATTTT	CASSVGGGDTIYF
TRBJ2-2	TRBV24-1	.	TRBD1	TGTGCCACCAGTGATCCCCAAGGACAGGGGGCCTTTGGCGGGGAGCTGTTTTTT	CATSDPQGQGAFGGELFF
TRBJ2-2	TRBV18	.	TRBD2	TGTGCCAGCTCACCCCCCGGTGGGGAGGGCACCGGGGAGCTGTTTTTT	CASSPPGGEGTGELFF
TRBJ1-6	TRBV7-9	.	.	TGTGCCAGCAGCTTAATACGGAATTCACCCCTCCACTTT	CASSLIRNSPLHF
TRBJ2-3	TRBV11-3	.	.	TGTGCCAGCAGCCCCACGAGGGAAACAGATACGCAGTATTTT	CASSPTRETDTQYF
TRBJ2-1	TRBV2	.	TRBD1	TGTGCCAGCAGTTTCATTTTCGGGACAGGGACCTACAATGAGCAGTTCTTC	CASSFIFGTGTYNEQFF
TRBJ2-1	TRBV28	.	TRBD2	TGTGCCAGCACTCCCGGGACTAGCGGGAGCTATGAGCAGTTCTTC	CASTPGTSGSYEQFF